This TCR beta chain is drawn from a study of a mutant IDH1 vaccine in newly diagnosed glioma. Study at large: There were eight vaccinations for patients, given in weeks 1, 3, 5, 7, 11, 15, 19 and 23. Vaccination followed radiotherapy alone by 4-6 weeks, or accompanied temozolomide cycles. Former treatment meant radiotherapy, temozolomide, or both; the majority had gotten both. General study findings and limits: It was more than 80% of patients that developed vaccine-induced immune responses.

Time point noted: week 23, last vaccination. In the vaccine, a single dose held 300 ug of the mutant IDH1 20-mer peptide, along with topical imiquimod. The V gene end was trimmed by 11 bases and the J gene end by 6 bases; junction bases not matched to a gene: 12. The CDR3 loop spans 15 amino acids. Germline V CDR1 and CDR2: LNHDA, SQIVND (reference sequence). Clones were sequenced by immunoSEQ multiplex PCR, and TCRdb holds only the in-frame ones, with some missing. Here the sample spans some 31,000 clones, about 85% being singletons. With respect to this clone: The antigen is not known.

The sample was PBMCs, taken from a glioma patient whose treatment included an IDH1 peptide vaccine. V and J are TRBV19 and TRBJ1-5; 11 positions agree with TRBD1. The receptor was isolated from a woman aged 18-29 years with glioma. The CDR3 sequence: CASTLRTGGFQPQHF. In DNA, the CDR3 is TGTGCCTCCACACTTAGGACAGGGGGCTTTCAGCCCCAGCATTTT.